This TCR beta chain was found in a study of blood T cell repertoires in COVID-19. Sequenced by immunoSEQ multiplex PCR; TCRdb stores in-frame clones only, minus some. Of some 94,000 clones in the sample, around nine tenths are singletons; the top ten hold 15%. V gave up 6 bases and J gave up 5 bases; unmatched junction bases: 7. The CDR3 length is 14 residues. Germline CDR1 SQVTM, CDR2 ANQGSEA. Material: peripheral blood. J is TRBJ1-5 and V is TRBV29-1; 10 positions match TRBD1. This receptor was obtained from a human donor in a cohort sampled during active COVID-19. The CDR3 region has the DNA TGCAGCGTGATGACAGGGGGCGTGGATCAGCCCCAGCATTTT. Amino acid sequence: CSVMTGGVDQPQHF.